This TCR beta chain was captured by sequencing in a study of shared clonotypes between healthy human individuals (dated by TCRdb to 2018 to 2021). Some background on the complete study: The cohort included three men and a couple of women between 18 and 49 years of age. To estimate repertoire size and how much clonotypes are shared between individuals, the study performed deep sequencing of blood TCR repertoires from a few healthy adults. For each donor, CD4 naive and CD4 memory were each given three plates, CD8 naive was given two plates, and CD8 memory was given one plate. Each donor's leukapheresis produced roughly between about 0.9 and 9.5 billion PBMCs. Different laboratories and diverse techniques were used to prepare libraries and sequence TCR repertoires, to increase sequencing depth and limit assay-specific biases.

TCR CDR3 regions were amplified from genomic DNA by multiplex PCR using the deep immunoSEQ assay. For each cell subset, the extracted genomic DNA was distributed evenly across all wells of several immunoSEQ 96-well plates, and each plate served as one replicate. Each replicate PCR for sorted subsets received about 180 ng genomic DNA, equal to roughly 29,000 T cell genomes. Purified libraries were measured with a Qubit 3.0 fluorometer, size-checked on a Bioanalyzer 2100, and measured again with the KAPA Library Quantification kit. A separate single-read 150-cycle Illumina NextSeq 550 flow cell was used to sequence each immunoSEQ 96-well plate. Turning to the authors' computational methods: The immunoSEQ output contained only junctional sequences without quality scores, so filtering could not match that applied to full-length reads. To assign V/J genes and CDR3, sequences were annotated using PyIR, a Python wrapper for IgBLAST v1.9, with IMGT germline references. Reads were removed for weak V/J assignments (E-value above 1e-6), missing CDR3, stop codons, out-of-frame junctions, or ambiguous translated residues. A V3J clonotype was defined by an identical inferred V gene, J gene, and CDR3 amino acid sequence. The percentage overlap between two repertoires was calculated by dividing the number of shared unique clonotypes by the size of the smaller repertoire. RTK rarefaction, the Chao1 estimator, and Recon v2.1 estimates of unobserved clonotypes were used to assess repertoire richness. Generation probabilities were computed with OLGA for all TCRbeta clonotypes obtained by the gDNA method from several donors. TCRdb limited this immuneACCESS table to in-frame rearrangements with V and J called. A share of clones is missing; checked studies link under half to unresolved V genes, and the rest is unexplained. V, J and clone size were drawn from that table, and D and trimming were deduced from the DNA. A total of under 600,000 clones appear in this sample, approximately 97% of them only once. Clones ranked in the top ten supply around 0.057% of the sample.

Healthy HIV-negative adults with no recently reported acute infections or vaccinations were included as donors. Every donor was a Caucasian adult residing in Nashville, Tennessee, USA. Magnetic negative selection was used to enrich CD4+ T cells, after which naive cells were positively selected on CD45RA and the negative fraction became the memory subset. Blood was collected by leukapheresis, and PBMCs were isolated by Ficoll-Histopaque density gradient centrifugation and then cryopreserved in liquid nitrogen vapor phase. Analytical flow cytometry was used to check the purity and quantity of each magnetically sorted T cell population. Each sorted fraction had its genomic DNA isolated and then quantified by UV absorbance on a Nanodrop 2000c. Study-wide findings and limitations: Sampling was restricted to blood, and TCR repertoires in tissues likely differ from the TCR repertoires found in blood. Compared with non-shared clonotypes, the clonotypes found in all four sorted-subset donors had higher generation probabilities. Incomplete sequencing was indicated by rarefaction of sorted-subset datasets, despite the large sequencing depth. Because the study included only a small number of donors, the genetic and exposure-history diversity represented was limited. Larger estimated clonotype richness was generally found for naive subsets than for memory subsets. Pairwise subsampling indicated that sequencing depth was expected to affect the degree of clonotype sharing among donors. When four donors were compared, the shared fraction of clonotypes was around 5.1% for naive CD4, 3% to 4% for naive CD8, about 2.4% for memory CD4, and around 0.37% for memory CD8.

The count of this clone is one. What antigen it recognizes has not been identified. No much larger clone exists at a distance of one base, and base qualities are not known. From a lookup of the germline V gene (reference sequence), CDR1 and CDR2 are SSHAT and FNYEAQ. The CDR3 spans 16 residues, from the cysteine through the phenylalanine. Only CDR3 DNA remains: 48 bases, in frame from the first base. Trimmed from V: 1 base; trimmed from J: 7 bases; junction bases lacking a gene match: 7. The V and J segments used are TRBV7-7 and TRBJ2-1; 10 bases in the middle match TRBD2. Sequencing used naive CD4+ T cells sorted from blood. Taken with the paper, the label for cell subset or site translates to: CD45RA+ positively selected. This sequence was found in a woman under 40 in good health. The DNA is as follows: TGTGCCAGCAGCTTAGGAGGCCTAGCGGGAGTAAATGAGCAGTTCTTC. Its translation is CASSLGGLAGVNEQFF.